The text below deals with one T cell receptor beta chain. As yet, its antigen is unknown. The sample has other DNA sequences that encode this CDR3 too. There are 15 residues in the CDR3. The V segment lost 4 bases and the J segment 4 bases; nucleotides outside the gene matches: 4. The V gene's germline CDR1 is GTSNPN and CDR2 SVGIG (reference sequence). Primers included in the PCR were 60 Vbeta and 13 Jbeta primers. Only in-frame clones appear in the TCRdb table, and some are missing; sequencing was by immunoSEQ multiplex PCR. The table lists some 200,000 clones, about three quarters of them singletons. The source of the sample is a study of cytomegalovirus exposure and HLA in healthy donors. Study-wide results and limits: Reported findings show TCR beta sequences accurately forecast HLA-A and HLA-B alleles in most subjects.

The V call is TRBV30, the J call TRBJ2-1; 13 nucleotides agree with TRBD2. This TCR was recovered from a woman in her sixties or seventies in good health and CMV-seropositive. The sequencing sample was made of PBMCs. This CDR3 reads CAWNLGLAGYNEQFF. DNA of the CDR3: TGTGCCTGGAATCTGGGACTAGCGGGGTACAATGAGCAGTTCTTC.